This T cell receptor beta chain was recorded in a study of blood T cell repertoires in COVID-19 (dated by TCRdb to the early 2020s). With regard to the full study: Collaborator samples came from the United States, Italy and Spain and covered acute and convalescent phases of COVID-19. The prospective study material was composed of cDNA or gDNA derived from T cells, B-cell-depleted T cells, or PBMCs. Deeply sampled blood TCRbeta repertoires from subjects exposed to, actively infected with, or recovered from COVID-19 were included in the dataset. The repertoires were released in a freely available public database intended as a resource for research on the immune response to SARS-CoV-2. Samples were obtained from the ongoing ImmuneRACE study (first 160 participants) and from over a thousand subjects provided by 6 global collaborators. Nearly every sample came with metadata listing a de-identified subject ID, COVID-19 status, age in years and sex. Where available, HLA class I and class II types were taken from metadata supplied by the sample provider and were not determined by assay-based typing. Points the paper makes about the study in general: The amount of clinical and demographic metadata varied by source and participant and was provided uncurated.

Each collaborating institution followed its own protocols to collect whole blood in K2EDTA tubes. For TCRbeta analysis, collaborators shipped samples in one of three forms: frozen whole blood, isolated PBMCs, or DNA extracted from either of those sample types. Measured from the cysteine to the phenylalanine, the CDR3 is 16 residues long. Only the CDR3 DNA is retained, 48 bases long and in frame from the first base. V is clipped by 3 bases and J by 5 bases, and the sequence between their germline boundaries is 17 bases long. According to the germline V gene (reference sequence), CDR1 reads LNHDA and CDR2 reads SQIVND. TCRbeta CDR3 regions were amplified from genomic DNA using the immunoSEQ Assay, a bias-controlled multiplex PCR. Per the authors' processing: The number of nucleated cells in each sample was estimated from the amplification of reference gene primers within the assay. To quantify the absolute abundance of each unique TCRbeta CDR3 rearrangement, sequence reads were collapsed and filtered. For each sample, productive Simpson clonality was calculated by taking the square root of Simpson's diversity index across productive rearrangements. TCRdb carries this immuneACCESS record with in-frame sequences only. Its versions omit some clonotypes, under half of them owing to an unresolved V gene in the studies checked, with the rest unexplained. Clone size and the V and J calls come from that table; the DNA yielded D and trimming. Across this sample there are over 600,000 clones, with just under 90% seen only once. The ten largest account for 0.2% to 0.3% of the sample.

In regard to this clone: Its antigen is currently not known. Base qualities are missing; no much larger clone stands one base away.

This TCR was recovered from a young woman with acute or convalescent COVID-19. This chain joins TRBV19 to TRBJ1-5; the D segment cannot be called with confidence. The sequenced sample consisted of peripheral blood. The nucleotides read TGTGCCAGTAGTATCGGCCCTCGTAGAGGCGATCAGCCCCAGCATTTT. This translates into CASSIGPRRGDQPQHF.